This T cell receptor (beta chain) was profiled in a study of beta chain features in type 1 diabetes. General study findings and limits: It was among patients, rather than healthy donors, that naive, central memory and Treg TCRB repertoires appeared more similar.

Remarks on this clone: Antigen unknown.

cDNA synthesis used the whole RNA isolate, giving expressed TCRB sequences. Method: immunoSEQ multiplex PCR; TCRdb's copy keeps in-frame clones and lacks some. The sample lists some 150,000 clones, over 8.5% occurring once. The sample was central memory CD4+ T cells from blood. The source of this sequence is a man aged 18 to 30 in good health.

The CDR3 spells CASSDSGALSTDTQYF. Here the CDR3 DNA reads TGTGCCAGCAGTGACAGTGGAGCCCTTAGCACAGATACGCAGTATTTT. This sequence joins TRBV25-1 and TRBJ2-3; D is ambiguous. There are 16 residues in the CDR3. CDR1 and CDR2 (germline): MGHDK, SYGVNS. V was clipped by 3 bases and J by 0 bases, with 13 bases between them.